The rows below give T cell receptor beta chains drawn from one sample of a study of blood T cell repertoires in COVID-19. Repertoires were generated with immunoSEQ multiplex PCR, while TCRdb's copy carries only in-frame clones and drops some. The repertoire holds 170,000 or so clones, 70% to 90% seen once, with under 2% in the top ten. Sample: peripheral blood. These receptors all come from a young man who had recovered from COVID-19. CDR3s include the opening cysteine and the closing phenylalanine or tryptophan. D genes are given only for firm matches. The size of a clone is reported for some rows only, either as once, few or many, or as a class for expanded clones.

abundance,j_gene,v_gene,d_gene,CDR3aa,CDR3nt
NA,TRBJ2-1,TRBV28,TRBD2,CASSLGLAGVVNEQFF,TGTGCCAGCAGTTTGGGGCTAGCGGGAGTAGTAAATGAGCAGTTCTTC
NA,TRBJ2-5,TRBV20-1,NA,CSASRGTQYF,TGCAGTGCTAGCCGGGGGACCCAGTACTTC
once,TRBJ2-2,TRBV4-3,NA,CASSQVGETGNTGELFF,TGCGCCAGCAGCCAAGTCGGGGAGACAGGGAACACCGGGGAGCTGTTTTTT
NA,TRBJ2-7,TRBV6-2/TRBV6-3,TRBD1,CASSFWDSSYEQYF,TGTGCCAGCAGTTTCTGGGACAGCTCCTACGAGCAGTACTTC
NA,TRBJ1-6,TRBV6-2/TRBV6-3,NA,CASSYSVGGNTPLHF,TGTGCCAGCAGTTATTCTGTAGGAGGTAACACACCCCTCCACTTT
NA,TRBJ2-1,TRBV6-2/TRBV6-3,NA,CASSFQYNEQFF,TGTGCCAGCAGTTTTCAGTACAATGAGCAGTTCTTC
NA,TRBJ2-7,TRBV10-3,NA,CAISDSAGSSSYEQYF,TGTGCCATCAGTGATTCTGCAGGATCCAGCTCCTACGAGCAGTACTTC
NA,TRBJ1-6,TRBV23-1,NA,CASRRSGVNSPLHF,TGCGCCAGCCGTAGGTCGGGAGTTAATTCACCCCTCCACTTT
NA,TRBJ1-1,TRBV6-5,NA,CASSYSKHAGKAFF,TGTGCCAGCAGTTACTCGAAACACGCGGGTAAAGCTTTCTTT
NA,TRBJ1-4,TRBV5-6,TRBD1,CASSFGTENEKLFF,TGTGCCAGCAGCTTCGGGACAGAAAATGAAAAACTGTTTTTT
NA,TRBJ2-5,TRBV24-1,TRBD2,CATSEGKSGTSGKETQYF,TGTGCCACCAGCGAGGGGAAATCCGGGACTAGCGGGAAAGAGACCCAGTACTTC
NA,TRBJ2-3,TRBV2,TRBD2,CASSEWGTSGISDTQYF,TGTGCCAGCAGTGAATGGGGGACTAGCGGGATCTCAGATACGCAGTATTTT
NA,TRBJ1-1,TRBV24-1,NA,CATSTGMNTEAFF,TGTGCCACCAGTACAGGGATGAACACTGAAGCTTTCTTT